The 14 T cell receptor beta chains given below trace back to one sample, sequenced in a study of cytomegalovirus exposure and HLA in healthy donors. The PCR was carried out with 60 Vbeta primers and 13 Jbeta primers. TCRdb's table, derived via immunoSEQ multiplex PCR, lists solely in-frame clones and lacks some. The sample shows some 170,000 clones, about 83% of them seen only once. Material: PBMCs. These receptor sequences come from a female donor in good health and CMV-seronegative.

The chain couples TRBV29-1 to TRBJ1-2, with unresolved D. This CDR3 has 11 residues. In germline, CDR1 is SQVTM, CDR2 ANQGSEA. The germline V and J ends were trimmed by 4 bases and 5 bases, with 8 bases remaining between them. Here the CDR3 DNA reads TGCAGCGTTGTCTCGGGGTATGGCTACACCTTC. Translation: CSVVSGYGYTF.

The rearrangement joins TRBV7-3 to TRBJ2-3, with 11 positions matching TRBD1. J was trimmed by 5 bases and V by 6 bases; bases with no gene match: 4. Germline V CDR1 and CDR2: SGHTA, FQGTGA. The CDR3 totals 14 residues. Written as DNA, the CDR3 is TGTGCCAGCAGACCGGACAGGGGGCAAGATACGCAGTATTTT. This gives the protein CASRPDRGQDTQYF.

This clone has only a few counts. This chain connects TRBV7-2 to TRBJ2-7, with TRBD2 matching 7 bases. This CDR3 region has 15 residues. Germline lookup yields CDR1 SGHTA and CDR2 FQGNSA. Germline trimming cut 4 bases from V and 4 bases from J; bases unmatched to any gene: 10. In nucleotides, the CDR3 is TGTGCCAGCAGCTGGATGGCGGGAGCTGCGTACGAGCAGTACTTC. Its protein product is CASSWMAGAAYEQYF.

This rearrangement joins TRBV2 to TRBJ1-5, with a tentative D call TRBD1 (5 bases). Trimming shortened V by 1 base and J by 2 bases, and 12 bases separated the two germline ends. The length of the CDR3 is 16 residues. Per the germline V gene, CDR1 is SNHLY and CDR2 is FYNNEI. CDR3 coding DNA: TGTGCCAGCAGTGAAGTGAACAGGTATCGCAATCAGCCCCAGCATTTT. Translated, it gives CASSEVNRYRNQPQHF.

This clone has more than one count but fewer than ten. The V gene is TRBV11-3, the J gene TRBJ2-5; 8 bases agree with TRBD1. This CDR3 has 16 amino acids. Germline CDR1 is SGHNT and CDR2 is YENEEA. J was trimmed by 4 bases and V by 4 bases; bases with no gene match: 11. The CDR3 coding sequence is TGTGCCAGCAGCTCCCAACGGGACAGGAGGCCAGAGACCCAGTACTTC. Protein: CASSSQRDRRPETQYF.

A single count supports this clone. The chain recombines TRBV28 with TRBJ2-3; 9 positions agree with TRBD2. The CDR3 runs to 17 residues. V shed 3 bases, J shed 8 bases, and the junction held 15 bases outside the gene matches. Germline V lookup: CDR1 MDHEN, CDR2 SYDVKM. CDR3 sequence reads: CASSFSASGDHSGTQYF. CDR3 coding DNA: TGTGCCAGCAGTTTTTCGGCTAGCGGGGATCATTCTGGTACGCAGTATTTT.

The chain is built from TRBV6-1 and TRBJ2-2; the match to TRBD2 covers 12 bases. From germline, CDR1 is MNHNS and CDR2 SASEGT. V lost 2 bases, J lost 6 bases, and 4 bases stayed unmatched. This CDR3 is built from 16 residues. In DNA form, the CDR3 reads TGTGCCAGCAGTGAAAGGGGGACTAGCGGGTCCGGGGAGCTGTTTTTT. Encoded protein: CASSERGTSGSGELFF.

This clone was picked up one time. CDR3 sequence (DNA): TGTGCCAGCAGCAAGACTAGCGGGAGACATCTCCACGAGCAGTACTTC. It translates to CASSKTSGRHLHEQYF. The chain is built from TRBV11-2 and TRBJ2-7, with 12 positions matching TRBD2. V shed 5 bases, J shed 5 bases, and the junction held 10 bases outside the gene matches. This CDR3 has 16 amino acids. The germline V gene has CDR1 SGHAT and CDR2 FQNNGV.

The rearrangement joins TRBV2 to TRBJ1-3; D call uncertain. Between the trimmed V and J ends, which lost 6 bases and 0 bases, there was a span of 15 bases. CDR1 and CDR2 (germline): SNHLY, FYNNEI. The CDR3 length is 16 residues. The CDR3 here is CASSATRNLSGNTIYF. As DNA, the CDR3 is TGTGCCAGCAGCGCGACACGGAACCTCTCTGGAAACACCATATATTTT.

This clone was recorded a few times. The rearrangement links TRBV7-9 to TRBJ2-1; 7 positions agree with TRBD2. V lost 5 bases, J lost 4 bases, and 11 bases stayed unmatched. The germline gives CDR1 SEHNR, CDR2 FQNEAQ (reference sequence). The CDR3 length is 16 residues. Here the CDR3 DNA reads TGTGCCAGCAGCCCGACGGAGGGACTAAGATACAATGAGCAGTTCTTC. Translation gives CASSPTEGLRYNEQFF.

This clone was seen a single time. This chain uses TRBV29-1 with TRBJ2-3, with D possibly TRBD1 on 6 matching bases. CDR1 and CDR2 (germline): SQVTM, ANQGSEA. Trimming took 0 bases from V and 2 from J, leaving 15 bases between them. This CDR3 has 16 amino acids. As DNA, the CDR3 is TGCAGCGTTGAAGATCTAGAACAGGGTATCACAGATACGCAGTATTTT. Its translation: CSVEDLEQGITDTQYF.

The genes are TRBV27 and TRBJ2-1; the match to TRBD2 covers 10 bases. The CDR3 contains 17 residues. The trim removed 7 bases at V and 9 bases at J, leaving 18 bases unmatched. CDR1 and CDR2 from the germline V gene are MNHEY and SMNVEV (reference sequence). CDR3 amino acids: CASTLWGGQREGPEQFF. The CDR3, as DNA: TGTGCCAGCACTCTTTGGGGGGGGCAGCGGGAGGGTCCTGAGCAGTTCTTC.

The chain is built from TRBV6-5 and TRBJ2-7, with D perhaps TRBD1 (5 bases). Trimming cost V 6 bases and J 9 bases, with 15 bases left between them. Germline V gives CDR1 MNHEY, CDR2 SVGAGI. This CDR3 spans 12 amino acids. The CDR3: CASRTGLGWQYF. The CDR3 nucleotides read TGTGCCAGCAGAACAGGTTTAGGGTGGCAGTACTTC.

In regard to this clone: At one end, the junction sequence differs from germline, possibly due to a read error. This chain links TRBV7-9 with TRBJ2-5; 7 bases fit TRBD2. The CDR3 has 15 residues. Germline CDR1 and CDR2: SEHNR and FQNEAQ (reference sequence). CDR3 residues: CSSSLGVGGEETQYF. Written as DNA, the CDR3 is TGTTCCAGCAGCTTAGGAGTGGGGGGGGAAGAGACCCAGTACTTC. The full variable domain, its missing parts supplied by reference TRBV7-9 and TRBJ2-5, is DTGVSQNPRHKITKRGQNVTFRCDPISEHNRLYWYRQTLGQGPEFLTYFQNEAQLEKSRLLSDRFSAERPKGSFSTLEIQRTEQGDSAMYLCSSSLGVGGEETQYFGPGTRLLVL.